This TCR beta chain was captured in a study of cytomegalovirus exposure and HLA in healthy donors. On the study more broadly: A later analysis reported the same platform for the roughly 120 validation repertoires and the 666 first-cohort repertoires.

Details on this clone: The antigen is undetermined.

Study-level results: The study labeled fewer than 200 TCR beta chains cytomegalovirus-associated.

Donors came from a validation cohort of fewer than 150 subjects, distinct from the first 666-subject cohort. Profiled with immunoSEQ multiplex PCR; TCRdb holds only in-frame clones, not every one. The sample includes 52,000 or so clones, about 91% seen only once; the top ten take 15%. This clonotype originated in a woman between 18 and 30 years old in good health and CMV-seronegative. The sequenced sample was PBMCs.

The DNA of the CDR3 is TGTGCCAGCAGCGTAGAGGCTAGCGGGAGCACAGATACGCAGTATTTT. Residues: CASSVEASGSTDTQYF. The genes are TRBV9 and TRBJ2-3; TRBD2 matches at 8 bases. CDR1 is SGDLS, CDR2 YYNGEE, per germline. Losses at the gene ends were 0 bases for V and 0 bases for J; bases not matched to a gene: 3. The CDR3 runs to 16 residues.